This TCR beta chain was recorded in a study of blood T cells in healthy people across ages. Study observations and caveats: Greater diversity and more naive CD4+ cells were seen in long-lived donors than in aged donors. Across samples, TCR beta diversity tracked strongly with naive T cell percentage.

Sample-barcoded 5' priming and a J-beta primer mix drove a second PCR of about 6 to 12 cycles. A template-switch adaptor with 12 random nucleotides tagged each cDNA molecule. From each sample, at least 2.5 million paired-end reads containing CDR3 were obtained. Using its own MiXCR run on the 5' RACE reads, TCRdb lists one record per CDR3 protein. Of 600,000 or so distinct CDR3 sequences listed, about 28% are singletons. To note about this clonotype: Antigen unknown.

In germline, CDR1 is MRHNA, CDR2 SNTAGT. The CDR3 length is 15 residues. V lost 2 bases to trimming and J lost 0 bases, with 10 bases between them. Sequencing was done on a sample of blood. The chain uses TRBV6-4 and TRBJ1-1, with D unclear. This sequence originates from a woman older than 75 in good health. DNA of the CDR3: TGTGCCAGCAGTGACACGGACGGCGTGAACACTGAAGCTTTCTTT. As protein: CASSDTDGVNTEAFF.